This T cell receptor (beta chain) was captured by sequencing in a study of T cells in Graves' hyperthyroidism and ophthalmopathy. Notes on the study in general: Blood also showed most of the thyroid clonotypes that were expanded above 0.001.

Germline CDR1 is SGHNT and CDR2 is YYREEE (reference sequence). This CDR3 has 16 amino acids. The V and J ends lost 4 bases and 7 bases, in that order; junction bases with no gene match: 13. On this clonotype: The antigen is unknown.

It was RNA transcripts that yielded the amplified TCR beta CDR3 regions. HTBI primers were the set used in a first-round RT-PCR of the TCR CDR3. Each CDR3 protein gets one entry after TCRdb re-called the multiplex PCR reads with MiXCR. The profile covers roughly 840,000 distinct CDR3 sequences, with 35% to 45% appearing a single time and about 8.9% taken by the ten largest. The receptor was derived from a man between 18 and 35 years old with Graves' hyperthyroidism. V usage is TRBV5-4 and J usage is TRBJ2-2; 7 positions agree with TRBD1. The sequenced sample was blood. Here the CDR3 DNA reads TGTGCCAGCAGCGGCGTACAGGGGAATAGTGACGGGGAGCTGTTTTTT. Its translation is CASSGVQGNSDGELFF.